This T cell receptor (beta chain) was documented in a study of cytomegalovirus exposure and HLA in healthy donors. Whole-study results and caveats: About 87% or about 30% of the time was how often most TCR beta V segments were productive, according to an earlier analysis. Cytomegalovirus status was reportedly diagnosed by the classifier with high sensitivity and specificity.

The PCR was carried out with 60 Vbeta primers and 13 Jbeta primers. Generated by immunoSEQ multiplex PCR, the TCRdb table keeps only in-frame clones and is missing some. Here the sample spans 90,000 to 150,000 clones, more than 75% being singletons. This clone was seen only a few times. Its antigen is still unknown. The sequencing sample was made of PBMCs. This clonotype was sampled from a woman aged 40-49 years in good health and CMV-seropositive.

The CDR3 DNA is TGCATCCGAGAGGTTTTCACTGAAGCTTTCTTT. It yields the protein CIREVFTEAFF. The chain couples TRBV29-1 to TRBJ1-1; D uncertain. This CDR3 has 11 residues. From germline, CDR1 is SQVTM and CDR2 ANQGSEA.